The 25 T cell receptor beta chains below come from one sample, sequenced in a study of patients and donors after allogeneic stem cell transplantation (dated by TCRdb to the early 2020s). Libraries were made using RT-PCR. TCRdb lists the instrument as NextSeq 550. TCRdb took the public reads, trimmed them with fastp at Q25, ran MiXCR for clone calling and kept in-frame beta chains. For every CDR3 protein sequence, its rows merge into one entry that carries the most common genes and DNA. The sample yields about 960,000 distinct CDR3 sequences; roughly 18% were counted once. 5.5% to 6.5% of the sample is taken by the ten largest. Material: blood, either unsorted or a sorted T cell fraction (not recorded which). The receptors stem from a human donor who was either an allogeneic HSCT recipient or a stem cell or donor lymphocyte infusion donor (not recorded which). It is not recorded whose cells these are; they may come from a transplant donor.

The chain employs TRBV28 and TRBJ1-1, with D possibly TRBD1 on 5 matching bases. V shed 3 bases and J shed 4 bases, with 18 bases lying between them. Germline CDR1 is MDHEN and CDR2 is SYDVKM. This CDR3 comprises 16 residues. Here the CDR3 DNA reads TGTGCCAGCAGTTTTGGGGGATCAGGGCGGGGCACTGAAGCTTTCTTT. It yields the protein CASSFGGSGRGTEAFF.

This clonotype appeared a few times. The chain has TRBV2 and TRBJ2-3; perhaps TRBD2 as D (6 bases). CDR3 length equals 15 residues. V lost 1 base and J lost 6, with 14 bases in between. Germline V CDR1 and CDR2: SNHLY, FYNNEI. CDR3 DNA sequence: TGTGCCAGCAGTGAAGGGCTAGCGAGTGGGGATACGCAGTATTTT. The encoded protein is CASSEGLASGDTQYF. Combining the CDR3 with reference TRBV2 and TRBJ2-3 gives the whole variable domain EPEVTQTPSHQVTQMGQEVILRCVPISNHLYFYWYRQILGQKVEFLVSFYNNEISEKSEIFDDQFSVERPDGSNFTLKIRSTKLEDSAMYFCASSEGLASGDTQYFGPGTRLTVL.

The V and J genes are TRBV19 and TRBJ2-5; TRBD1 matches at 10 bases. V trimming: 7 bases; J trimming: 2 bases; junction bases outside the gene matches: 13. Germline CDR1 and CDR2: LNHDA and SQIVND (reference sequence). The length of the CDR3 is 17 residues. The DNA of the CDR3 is TGTGCCAGTAACTTAAGGTGGGACAGGGGTCCGCAAGAGACCCAGTACTTC. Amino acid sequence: CASNLRWDRGPQETQYF.

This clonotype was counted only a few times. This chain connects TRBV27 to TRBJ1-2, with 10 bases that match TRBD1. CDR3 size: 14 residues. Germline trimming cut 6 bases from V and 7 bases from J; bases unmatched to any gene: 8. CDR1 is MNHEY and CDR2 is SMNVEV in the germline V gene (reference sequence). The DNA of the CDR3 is TGTGCCAGCAGGACAGGGGGCCTTGGACGTGGCTACACCTTC. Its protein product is CASRTGGLGRGYTF.

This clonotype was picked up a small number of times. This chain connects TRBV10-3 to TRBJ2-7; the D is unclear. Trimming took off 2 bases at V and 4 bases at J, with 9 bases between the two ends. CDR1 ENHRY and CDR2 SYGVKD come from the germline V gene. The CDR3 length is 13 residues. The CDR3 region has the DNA TGTGCCATCAGTGAGGTACAGCGATACGAGCAGTACTTC. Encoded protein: CAISEVQRYEQYF.

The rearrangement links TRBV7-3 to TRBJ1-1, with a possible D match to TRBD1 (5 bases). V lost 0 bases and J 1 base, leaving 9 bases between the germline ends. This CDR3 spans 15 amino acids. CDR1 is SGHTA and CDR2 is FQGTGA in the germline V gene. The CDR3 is CASSLTAGQNTEAFF. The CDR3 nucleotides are TGTGCCAGCAGCTTAACCGCAGGGCAGAACACTGAAGCTTTCTTT.

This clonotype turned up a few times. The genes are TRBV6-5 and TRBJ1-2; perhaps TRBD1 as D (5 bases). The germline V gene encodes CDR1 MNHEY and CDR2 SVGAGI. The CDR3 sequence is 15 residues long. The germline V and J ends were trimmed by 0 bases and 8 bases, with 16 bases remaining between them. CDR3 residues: CASSYSSSRAGGYTF. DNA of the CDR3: TGTGCCAGCAGTTACTCCTCGAGCAGGGCAGGGGGCTACACCTTC.

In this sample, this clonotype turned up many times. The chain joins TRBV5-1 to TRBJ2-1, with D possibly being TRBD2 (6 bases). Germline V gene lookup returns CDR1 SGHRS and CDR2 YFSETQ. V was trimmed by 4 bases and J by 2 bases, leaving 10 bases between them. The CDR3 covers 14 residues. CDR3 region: CASSLSGTYNEQFF. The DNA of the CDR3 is TGCGCCAGCAGCCTTAGCGGAACCTACAATGAGCAGTTCTTC.

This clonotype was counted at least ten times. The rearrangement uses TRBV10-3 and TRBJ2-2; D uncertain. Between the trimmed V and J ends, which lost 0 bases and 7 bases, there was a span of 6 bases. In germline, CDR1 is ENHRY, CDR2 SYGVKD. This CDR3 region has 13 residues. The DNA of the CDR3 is TGTGCCATCAGTGAGTCCCGGATCGGGGAGCTGTTTTTT. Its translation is CAISESRIGELFF.

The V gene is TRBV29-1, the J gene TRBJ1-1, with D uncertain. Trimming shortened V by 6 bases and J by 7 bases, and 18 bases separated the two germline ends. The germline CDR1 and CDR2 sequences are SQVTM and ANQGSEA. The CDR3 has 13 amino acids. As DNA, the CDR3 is TGCAGCGTCGAAACGGCGGTCATGAGTGAAGCTTTCTTT. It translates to CSVETAVMSEAFF.

CDR3 protein: CASRENGQGARNTIYF. The CDR3 DNA follows: TGTGCCAGCAGAGAGAACGGACAGGGGGCGAGAAACACCATATATTTT. The rearrangement uses TRBV12-3 or TRBV12-4 and TRBJ1-3; 11 nucleotides line up with TRBD1. The V segment lost 6 bases and the J segment 5 bases; nucleotides outside the gene matches: 9. This CDR3 comprises 16 residues.

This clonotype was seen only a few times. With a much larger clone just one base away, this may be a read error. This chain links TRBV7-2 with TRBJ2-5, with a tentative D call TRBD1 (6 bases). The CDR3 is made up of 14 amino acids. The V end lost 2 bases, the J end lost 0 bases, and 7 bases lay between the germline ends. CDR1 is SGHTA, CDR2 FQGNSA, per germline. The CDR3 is CASSLRGYQETQYF. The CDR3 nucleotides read TGTGCCAGCAGCTTAAGGGGGTACCAAGAGACCCAGTACTTC.

The DNA for the CDR3 is TGTGCCAGCAGGGAGTTTAGGGCGGGGAACACCGGGGAGCTGTTTTTT. Translated, it gives CASREFRAGNTGELFF. The chain couples TRBV11-2 to TRBJ2-2, with D tentatively TRBD2 (5 bases). This CDR3 comprises 16 residues. The germline gives CDR1 SGHAT, CDR2 FQNNGV. The germline V and J ends were trimmed by 6 bases and 1 base, with 15 bases remaining between them.

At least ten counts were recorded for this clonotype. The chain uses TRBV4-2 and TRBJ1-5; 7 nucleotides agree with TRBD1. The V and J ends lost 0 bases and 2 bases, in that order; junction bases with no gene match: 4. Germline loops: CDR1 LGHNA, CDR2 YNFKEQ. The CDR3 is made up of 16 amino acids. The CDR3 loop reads CASSQDVGTGNQPQHF. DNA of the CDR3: TGTGCCAGCAGCCAAGATGTGGGGACAGGCAATCAGCCCCAGCATTTT.

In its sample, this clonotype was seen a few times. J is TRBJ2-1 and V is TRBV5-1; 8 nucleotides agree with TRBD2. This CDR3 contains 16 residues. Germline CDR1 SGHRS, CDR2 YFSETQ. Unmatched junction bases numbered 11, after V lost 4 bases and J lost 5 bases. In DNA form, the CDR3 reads TGCGCCAGCAGCAGAAGGGAAGCGGGGGCCCACAATGAGCAGTTCTTC. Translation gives CASSRREAGAHNEQFF. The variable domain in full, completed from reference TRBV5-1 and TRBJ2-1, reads KAGVTQTPRYLIKTRGQQVTLSCSPISGHRSVSWYQQTPGQGLQFLFEYFSETQRNKGNFPGRFSGRQFSNSRSEMNVSTLELGDSALYLCASSRREAGAHNEQFFGPGTRLTVL.

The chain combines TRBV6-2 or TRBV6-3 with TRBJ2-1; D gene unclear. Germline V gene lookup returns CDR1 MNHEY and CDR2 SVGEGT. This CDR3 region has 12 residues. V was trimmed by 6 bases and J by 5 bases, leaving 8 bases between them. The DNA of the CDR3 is TGTGCCAGCAGGGGCGCCCACAATGAGCAGTTCTTC. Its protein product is CASRGAHNEQFF.

CDR3 residues: CSARTGLAGGPRLDTQYF. In DNA form, the CDR3 reads TGCAGTGCTAGAACGGGCCTAGCGGGAGGGCCAAGGTTGGATACGCAGTATTTT. The V and J genes are TRBV20-1 and TRBJ2-3; 12 nucleotides agree with TRBD2. Germline V gene sequence: CDR1 DFQATT, CDR2 SNEGSKA (reference sequence). This CDR3 is 18 amino acids long. The J segment lost 6 bases and the V segment lost 2 bases, leaving 15 bases of the junction unmatched.

The CDR3 DNA sequence: TGTGCCACCAGTGATTCTAGCGGGAAGACCTACGAGCAGTACTTC. Protein sequence: CATSDSSGKTYEQYF. The chain employs TRBV24-1 and TRBJ2-7; 9 bases are a match to TRBD2. Trimming took 2 bases from V and 2 from J; bases not matched to a gene: 3. The CDR3 has 15 amino acids. In germline, CDR1 is KGHDR, CDR2 SFDVKD.

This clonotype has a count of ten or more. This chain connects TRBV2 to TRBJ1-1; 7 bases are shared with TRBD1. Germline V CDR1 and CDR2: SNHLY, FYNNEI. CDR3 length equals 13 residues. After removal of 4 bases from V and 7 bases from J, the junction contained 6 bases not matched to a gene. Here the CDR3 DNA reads TGTGCCAGCAGTGTCCGGGACAGCCATGAAGCTTTCTTT. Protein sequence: CASSVRDSHEAFF.

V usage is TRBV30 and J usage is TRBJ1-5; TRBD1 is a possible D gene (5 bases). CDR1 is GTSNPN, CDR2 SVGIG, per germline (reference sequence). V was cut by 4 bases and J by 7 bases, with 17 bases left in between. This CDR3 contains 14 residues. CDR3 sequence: CAWTPGRGDQPQHF. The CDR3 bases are TGTGCCTGGACGCCTGGCCGAGGGGACCAGCCCCAGCATTTT.

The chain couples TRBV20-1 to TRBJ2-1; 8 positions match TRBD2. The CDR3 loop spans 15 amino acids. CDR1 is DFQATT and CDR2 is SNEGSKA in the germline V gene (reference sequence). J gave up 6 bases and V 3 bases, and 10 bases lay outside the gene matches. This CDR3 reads CSASSDSGISNEQFF. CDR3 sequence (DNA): TGCAGTGCTAGTAGCGATAGCGGGATAAGCAATGAGCAGTTCTTC.

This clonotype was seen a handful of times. The CDR3 DNA sequence: TGCGCCAGCAGCCAAGGCCGGACAGGGAGGGCCTTGAACACTGAAGCTTTCTTT. Translated: CASSQGRTGRALNTEAFF. The J gene is TRBJ1-1, the V gene TRBV4-3, with 8 positions matching TRBD1. CDR1 and CDR2 from the germline V gene are LGHNA and YSLEER. Losses at the gene ends were 1 base for V and 0 bases for J; bases not matched to a gene: 10. The CDR3 consists of 18 residues.

CDR3: CASRRDRFDLGSGANVLTF. The CDR3, as DNA: TGTGCCAGCAGGAGAGACCGATTTGATTTAGGATCTGGGGCCAACGTCCTGACTTTC. The chain uses TRBV5-6 and TRBJ2-6; D gene uncertain. V was clipped by 5 bases and J by 1 base, with 22 bases between them. The CDR3 consists of 19 residues. The V gene's germline CDR1 is SGHDT and CDR2 YYEEEE.

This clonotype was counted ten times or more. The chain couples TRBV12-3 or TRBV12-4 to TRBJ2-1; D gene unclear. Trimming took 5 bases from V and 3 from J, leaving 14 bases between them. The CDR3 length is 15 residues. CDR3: CASSPGKLSYNEQFF. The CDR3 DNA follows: TGTGCCAGCAGTCCTGGGAAGTTGAGCTACAATGAGCAGTTCTTC.

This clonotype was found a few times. CDR3 loop: CASSFRAATSTDTQYF. CDR3 nucleotides: TGTGCCAGCAGTTTTAGGGCAGCCACTAGCACAGATACGCAGTATTTT. The V call is TRBV12-3 or TRBV12-4, the J call TRBJ2-3; D gene ambiguous. This CDR3 contains 16 residues. Trimming removed 3 bases from V and 0 bases from J, with 13 bases in between.